One sample yielded the 5 T cell receptor beta chains listed below, sequenced in a study of shared clonotypes between healthy human individuals (dated by TCRdb to 2020 to 2021). Preparation of the library involved the immunoSEQ multiplex PCR assay. Held by TCRdb, this immuneACCESS table contains in-frame sequences only and omits some clones. Under half of the omission traces to an unresolved V gene where checked; the cause of the rest is unknown. The sample table holds 1.4 million or so clones, of which around 98.5% were seen once. Of the sample, roughly 0.35% falls within the top ten clones. Sequencing was performed on naive CD4+ T cells sorted from blood. What this sample's cell subset or site label stands for: CD45RA+ positively selected. The receptors stem from a man between 25 and 39 years old in good health.

The rearrangement uses TRBV9 and TRBJ2-1; no clear D gene. The CDR3 runs 14 residues. The V end lost 2 bases, the J end lost 6 bases, and 12 bases lay between the germline ends. CDR1 and CDR2 (germline): SGDLS, YYNGEE. CDR3 in DNA: TGTGCCAGCAGCGTCTCCTCGCTTAGCAATGAGCAGTTCTTC. It encodes CASSVSSLSNEQFF.

The rearrangement joins TRBV19 to TRBJ1-5; 8 positions match TRBD1. The CDR3 totals 15 residues. Germline trimming cut 7 bases from V and 1 base from J; bases unmatched to any gene: 6. Germline V CDR1 and CDR2: LNHDA, SQIVND (reference sequence). CDR3 sequence reads: CASISTGESNQPQHF. CDR3 coding DNA: TGTGCCAGTATTTCGACAGGGGAGAGCAATCAGCCCCAGCATTTT.

The J gene is TRBJ1-1, the V gene TRBV19; TRBD1 is a possible D gene (5 bases). The CDR3 length is 15 residues. CDR1 is LNHDA, CDR2 SQIVND, per germline (reference sequence). With 9 bases removed from V and 3 bases from J, the gap between germline ends came to 20 bases. CDR3 bases: TGTGCCAGCCCACCTACGGGGGACGGGGACACTGAAGCTTTCTTT. The encoded protein is CASPPTGDGDTEAFF.

V is TRBV4-1 and J is TRBJ2-1; tentatively, D is TRBD1 or TRBD2 (5 bases each). The ends were cut back, 0 bases at V and 12 bases at J, with 24 bases in the middle. Germline loops: CDR1 MGHRA, CDR2 YSYEKL. The length of the CDR3 is 17 residues. The CDR3 reads CASSQDFWGNLPVGQFF. CDR3 DNA: TGCGCCAGCAGCCAAGATTTCTGGGGGAATCTTCCCGTGGGGCAGTTCTTC.

V is TRBV5-4 and J is TRBJ2-2, with no clear D. Trimming stripped 0 bases from V and 0 bases from J, with 3 bases between. This CDR3 spans 14 amino acids. CDR1 SGHNT and CDR2 YYREEE come from the germline V gene (reference sequence). DNA for the CDR3: TGTGCCAGCAGCTTGGCCGCGAACACCGGGGAGCTGTTTTTT. Its translation: CASSLAANTGELFF.